Listed below are T cell receptor beta chains from one sample, sequenced in a study of blood T cell repertoires in COVID-19. Produced via immunoSEQ multiplex PCR; TCRdb's table is partial and in-frame only. The sample includes 200,000 to 250,000 clones, 70% to 90% of them seen just once. Sample: peripheral blood. The receptor source for this set is a woman in her 50s with acute or convalescent COVID-19. The CDR3 runs from the conserved cysteine through the conserved F or W. A D gene is named only where the DNA matches it firmly. A row's size may be missing; if present it is once, few, many or a size class.

j_gene	d_gene	abundance	v_gene	CDR3nt	CDR3aa
TRBJ1-2	NA	NA	TRBV30	TGTGCCTGGAGTGTGGACAGAACTAACTATGGCTACACCTTC	CAWSVDRTNYGYTF
TRBJ2-4	NA	NA	TRBV30	TGTGCCTGGAGTGGGGGCCCACTCATTCAGTACTTC	CAWSGGPLIQYF
TRBJ2-3	NA	NA	TRBV5-6	TGTGCCAGCACCTCACATCAGGCAGATACGCAGTATTTT	CASTSHQADTQYF
TRBJ1-5	NA	NA	TRBV5-8	TGTGCCAGCAGCGTGAACAGGGATCAGCCCCAGCATTTT	CASSVNRDQPQHF
TRBJ2-1	NA	NA	TRBV10-3	TGTGCCATCAGTGCTCGGGGAATTGACAATGAGCAGTTCTTC	CAISARGIDNEQFF
TRBJ1-3	NA	NA	TRBV5-5	TGTGCCAGCAGCTTGGCTCAGGGAAGCTCTGGAAACACCATATATTTT	CASSLAQGSSGNTIYF
TRBJ1-3	TRBD1	NA	TRBV3-1/TRBV3-2	TGTGCCAGCAGCCGACAGGGGGCTGGAAACACCATATATTTT	CASSRQGAGNTIYF
TRBJ2-1	NA	NA	TRBV9	TGTGCCAGCAGCGTAGGGTCCCGCGGGGCCTACAATGAGCAGTTCTTC	CASSVGSRGAYNEQFF
TRBJ1-2	TRBD1	NA	TRBV7-2	TGTGCCAGCAGCTTTGATGAGGGGGCGCGAAGCTTC	CASSFDEGARSF
TRBJ1-1	NA	NA	TRBV9	TGTGCCAGCAGCCCCCGGGAATTCTACGGTGAAGCTTTCTTT	CASSPREFYGEAFF
TRBJ1-5	NA	NA	TRBV10-3	TGTGCCATCAGTGGGCAGGGGCCGGGTCAGCCCCAGCATTTT	CAISGQGPGQPQHF
TRBJ2-7	NA	few	TRBV10-1	TGCGCCAGCAGTCCGGCTAGCGCCAGTCGGAATCTCTACGAGCAGTACTTC	CASSPASASRNLYEQYF
TRBJ1-3	NA	NA	TRBV20-1	TGCAGTGCTAGTTGGGGGGGACCTGGAAACACCATATATTTT	CSASWGGPGNTIYF
TRBJ2-7	NA	few	TRBV10-1	TGCGCCAGCAGTGACCGGTACGAGCAGTACTTC	CASSDRYEQYF
TRBJ1-1	NA	NA	TRBV4-1	TGCGCCAGCAGCCAAGATCAGGGCTCTGAAGCTTTCTTT	CASSQDQGSEAFF
TRBJ1-1	NA	NA	TRBV5-3	TGTGCCAGAAGCTTGAGCGAGCCTGAAGCTTTCTTT	CARSLSEPEAFF
TRBJ2-1	NA	NA	TRBV3-1/TRBV3-2	TGTGCCAGCAGCCAAGTAGTAGGGCGGGGAGTGCACAATGAGCAGTTCTTC	CASSQVVGRGVHNEQFF
TRBJ1-1	TRBD1	once	TRBV2	TGTGCCAGCAGTGGGGCCGGGACAGTTGGGCCCGGGGCTTTCTTT	CASSGAGTVGPGAFF
TRBJ2-1	NA	NA	TRBV27	TGTGCCAGCAGTCGGGCAGGGGTATACAATGAGCAGTTCTTC	CASSRAGVYNEQFF
TRBJ2-7	NA	once	TRBV5-8	TGTGCCAGCAGCCAGGGAGGTGGCCTAGGGATGTACGAGCAGTACTTC	CASSQGGGLGMYEQYF
TRBJ2-1	NA	NA	TRBV11-2	TGTGCCAGCAGCTTACCTAATACAGGGAATGAGCAGTTCTTC	CASSLPNTGNEQFF
TRBJ2-1	TRBD2	NA	TRBV24-1	TGTGCCACCAGTGTAGCGGGGGGGTACAATGAGCAGTTCTTC	CATSVAGGYNEQFF
TRBJ1-2	NA	NA	TRBV30	TGTGCCTGGATGCGGGAAGGCTACACCTTC	CAWMREGYTF
TRBJ1-5	NA	NA	TRBV18	TGTGCCAGCTCATCCTCGACAGGAGAGAATCAGCCCCAGCATTTT	CASSSSTGENQPQHF
TRBJ2-5	NA	NA	TRBV7-9	TGTGCCAGCAGCTTTATGGACACACAAGAGACCCAGTACTTC	CASSFMDTQETQYF
TRBJ1-2	NA	few	TRBV5-6	TGTGCCAGCAGCGAAGACAGATATGGCTACACCTTC	CASSEDRYGYTF
TRBJ2-2	NA	few	TRBV12-3/TRBV12-4	TGTGCCAGCAGTCGGGGGACCGGGGAGCTGTTTTTT	CASSRGTGELFF
TRBJ1-3	NA	NA	TRBV6-1	TGTGCCAGCAGTGATTTGGTTCTAACCATATATTTT	CASSDLVLTIYF
TRBJ2-1	NA	NA	TRBV7-3	TGTGCCAGCAGCTCCCCCACTTTTGGTAACGAGCAGTTCTTC	CASSSPTFGNEQFF
TRBJ2-1	TRBD2	NA	TRBV3-1/TRBV3-2	TGTGCCAGCAGCCCCTTACTAGCGGGAGTGGGCAATGAGCAGTTCTTC	CASSPLLAGVGNEQFF
TRBJ1-2	NA	few	TRBV20-1	TGCAGTGCTAGTCCAGGGACAAACTATGGCTACACCTTC	CSASPGTNYGYTF
TRBJ1-4	NA	NA	TRBV6-5	TGTGCCAGCACGGGTCCCTTTGGGTCTAATGAAAAACTGTTTTTT	CASTGPFGSNEKLFF
TRBJ2-4	TRBD1	NA	TRBV19	TGTGCCAGTAGTATAGACAGGGGACAGGGAGTTTTACACTTC	CASSIDRGQGVLHF
TRBJ2-7	NA	NA	TRBV12-3/TRBV12-4	TGTGCCAGCAGTACCGGGTTACACTACGAGCAGTACTTC	CASSTGLHYEQYF
TRBJ2-3	NA	NA	TRBV5-4	TGTGCCAGCAGAATGGGGGGGCCGAGAGATACGCAGTATTTT	CASRMGGPRDTQYF
TRBJ2-5	NA	NA	TRBV9	TGTGCCAGCAGCGAGGGGGGGAAGGGGCGCGAGACCCAGTACTTC	CASSEGGKGRETQYF
TRBJ2-1	NA	NA	TRBV7-2	TGTGCCAGCAGCTTAAGGAGCTCGAGCTCCTACAATGAGCAGTTCTTC	CASSLRSSSSYNEQFF
TRBJ1-1	NA	NA	TRBV30	TGTGCCTGGAGCGCCCGGGATGAAGCTTTCTTT	CAWSARDEAFF
TRBJ1-1	NA	NA	TRBV6-6	TGTGCCAGCAGTTACTCAGGGGGCACTGAAGCTTTCTTT	CASSYSGGTEAFF
TRBJ2-2	TRBD2	NA	TRBV9	TGTGCCAGCAGCGCCCCGGCGGCTAGCGGGAGTGGCACCGGGGAGCTGTTTTTT	CASSAPAASGSGTGELFF
TRBJ2-2	TRBD2	NA	TRBV11-3	TGTGCCAGCAGCTTACGACTAGCGGGGTTCACCGGGGAGCTGTTTTTT	CASSLRLAGFTGELFF
TRBJ2-1	TRBD2	NA	TRBV11-2	TGTGCCAGCAGCTTAGGGGAGACTAGCGGGGCTAATGAGCAGTTCTTC	CASSLGETSGANEQFF
TRBJ2-1	TRBD1	NA	TRBV6-5	TGTGCCAGCAGGACAACTCCGGGACAGAACAATGAGCAGTTCTTC	CASRTTPGQNNEQFF
TRBJ2-1	TRBD1	NA	TRBV27	TGTGCCAGCAGTCCTAGGGGGCTATCCTACAATGAGCAGTTCTTC	CASSPRGLSYNEQFF
TRBJ2-7	NA	NA	TRBV19	TGTGCCAGTAGTGCGACTACCTACGAGCAGTACTTC	CASSATTYEQYF
TRBJ1-2	NA	NA	TRBV10-3	TGTGCCATCAGTGAAAATATCTATGGCTACACCTTC	CAISENIYGYTF
TRBJ2-5	NA	NA	TRBV21-1	TGTGCCAGCAGCTCTTCATCGGGACAAATACAAGAGACCCAGTACTTC	CASSSSSGQIQETQYF
TRBJ1-2	TRBD1	once	TRBV6-5	TGTGCCAGCAAATTGGGGGACAGGGGCGGCTACACCTTC	CASKLGDRGGYTF
TRBJ2-3	TRBD2	few	TRBV7-2	TGTGCCAGCATTCCGGGACTAGCGACAGATACGCAGTATTTT	CASIPGLATDTQYF
TRBJ1-1	TRBD1	NA	TRBV6-5	TGTGCCATCCGGCAGGGGGGCTGGACTGAAGCTTTCTTT	CAIRQGGWTEAFF
TRBJ1-1	TRBD1	NA	TRBV6-5	TGTGCCAGCAGTCCAGACCGGGACAGGGTGGCTTTCTTT	CASSPDRDRVAFF
TRBJ1-1	TRBD1	NA	TRBV6-6	TGTGCCAGCAGTCCCAGAACAGGGGGCCCTTTTGGGGCTGAAGCTTTCTTT	CASSPRTGGPFGAEAFF